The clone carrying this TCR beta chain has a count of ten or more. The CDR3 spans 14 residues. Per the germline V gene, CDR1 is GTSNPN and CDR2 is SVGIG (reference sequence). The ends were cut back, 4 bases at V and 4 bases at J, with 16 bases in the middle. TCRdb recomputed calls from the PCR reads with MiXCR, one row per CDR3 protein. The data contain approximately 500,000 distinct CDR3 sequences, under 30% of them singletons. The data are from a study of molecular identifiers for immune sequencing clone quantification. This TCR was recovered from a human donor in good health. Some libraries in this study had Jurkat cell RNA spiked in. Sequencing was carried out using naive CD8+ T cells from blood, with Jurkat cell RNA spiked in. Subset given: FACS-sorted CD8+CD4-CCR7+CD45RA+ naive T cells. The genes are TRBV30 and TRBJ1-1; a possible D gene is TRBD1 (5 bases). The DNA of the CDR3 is TGTGCCTGGACTTGGGGGGGATTGAGCACTGAAGCTTTCTTT. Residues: CAWTWGGLSTEAFF.